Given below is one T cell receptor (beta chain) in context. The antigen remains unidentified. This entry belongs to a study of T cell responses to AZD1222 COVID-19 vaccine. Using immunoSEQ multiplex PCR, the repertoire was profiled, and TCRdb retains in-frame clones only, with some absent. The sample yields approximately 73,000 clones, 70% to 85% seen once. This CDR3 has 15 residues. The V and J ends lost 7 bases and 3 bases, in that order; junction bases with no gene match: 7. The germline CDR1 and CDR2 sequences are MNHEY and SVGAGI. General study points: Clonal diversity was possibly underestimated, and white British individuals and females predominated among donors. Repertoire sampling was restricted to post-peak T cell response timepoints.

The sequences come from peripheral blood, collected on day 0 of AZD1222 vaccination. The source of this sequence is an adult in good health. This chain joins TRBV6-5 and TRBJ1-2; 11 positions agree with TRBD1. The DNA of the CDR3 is TGTGCCAGCAAGCGGACAGGGGGCCAAGACTATGGCTACACCTTC. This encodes CASKRTGGQDYGYTF.